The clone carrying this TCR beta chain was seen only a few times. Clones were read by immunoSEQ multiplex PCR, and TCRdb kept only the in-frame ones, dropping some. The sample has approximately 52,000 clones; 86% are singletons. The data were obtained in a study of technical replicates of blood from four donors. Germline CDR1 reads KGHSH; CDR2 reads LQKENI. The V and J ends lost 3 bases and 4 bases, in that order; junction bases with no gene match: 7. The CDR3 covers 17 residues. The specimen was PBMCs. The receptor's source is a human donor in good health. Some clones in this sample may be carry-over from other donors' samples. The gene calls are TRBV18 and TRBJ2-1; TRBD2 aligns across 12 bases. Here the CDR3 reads CASSPKGLAGSYNEQFF. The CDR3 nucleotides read TGTGCCAGCTCACCCAAGGGACTAGCGGGTTCGTACAATGAGCAGTTCTTC.